This T cell receptor beta chain was sequenced during a study of T cell clonality in common variable immunodeficiency. This clone has at least ten counts. The CDR3 end falls 3 residues outside the read, so it is completed with the germline J gene. The table came from immunoSEQ multiplex PCR; TCRdb's copy has only in-frame clones and leaves some out. The sample counts under 40,000 clones, none seen once; the ten largest own 0.9% to 1%. The germline V gene encodes CDR1 KGHSH and CDR2 LQKENI. Trimming pared 4 bases from V and 5 bases from J, leaving 14 bases between. CDR3 length: 14 amino acids. The rearrangement links TRBV18 to TRBJ2-5; TRBD1 might be the D (6 bases). This TCR came from a person aged 18-69 years in good health. The sequenced sample consisted of peripheral blood mononuclear cells. This CDR3 is CASSRDQGLETQYF. The CDR3 bases that were read are TGTGCCAGCTCACGCGACCAGGGGCTGGAGACC.